These 7 T cell receptor beta chains were sequenced from one sample in a study of neurological immune-mediated disorders (dated 2019 in TCRdb). Libraries were built with 5' RACE. The instrument was an Illumina HiSeq 2500. TCRdb trimmed the raw reads at Q25, called clones with MiXCR and kept productive beta chains. Duplicate CDR3 protein sequences are folded into a single record with the most common DNA and genes. The sample table records about 66,000 distinct CDR3 sequences; around 5% of these occur just once. The biggest ten clones account for about 2.2% of the sample. Sample: PBMCs. Receptors were obtained from a woman between 70 and 85 years old with multiple sclerosis.

This clonotype was found many times. V and J are TRBV4-3 and TRBJ1-6; D is possibly TRBD1 (5 bases). CDR1 is LGHNA and CDR2 is YSLEER in the germline V gene. This CDR3 spans 13 amino acids. The V gene lost 4 bases and the J gene lost 7 bases, with 8 bases spanning the gap. The CDR3 sequence: CASSPRENSPLHF. DNA of the CDR3: TGCGCCAGCAGCCCCAGGGAAAATTCACCCCTCCACTTT.

This clonotype was detected ten times or more. The chain links TRBV10-3 to TRBJ2-1, with 13 bases fitting TRBD2. V was pared by 7 bases and J by 8 bases, with 11 bases of the junction left unmatched. CDR3 length equals 16 residues. Germline V lookup: CDR1 ENHRY, CDR2 SYGVKD. The CDR3 loop reads CAITPGLAGLGDEQFF. In DNA, the CDR3 is TGTGCCATCACCCCGGGACTAGCGGGATTGGGAGATGAGCAGTTCTTC.

This clonotype was seen many times. The chain carries TRBV5-1 and TRBJ2-7; 11 nucleotides match TRBD2. Germline CDR1 SGHRS, CDR2 YFSETQ. CDR3 length equals 15 residues. The J segment lost 4 bases and the V segment lost 0 bases, leaving 3 bases of the junction unmatched. CDR3 sequence (DNA): TGCGCCAGCAGCTTGGTGGCTAGCGGGAGGTACGAGCAGTACTTC. This gives the protein CASSLVASGRYEQYF.

This clonotype appeared many times. The V and J genes are TRBV14 and TRBJ1-3; no definite D call. V shed 4 bases and J shed 0 bases, with 7 bases lying between them. Per the germline V gene, CDR1 is SGHDN and CDR2 is FVKESK. There are 14 residues in the CDR3. The chain's CDR3 is CASSPGPSGNTIYF. The CDR3 DNA follows: TGTGCCAGCAGCCCCGGGCCCTCTGGAAACACCATATATTTT.

This clonotype was picked up many times. The rearrangement uses TRBV28 and TRBJ2-2, with D maybe TRBD1 (6 bases). Trimming cost V 6 bases and J 7 bases, with 12 bases left between them. CDR1 MDHEN and CDR2 SYDVKM come from the germline V gene. The CDR3 sequence is 13 residues long. Written as DNA, the CDR3 is TGTGCCAGCAGACCCTCAGGGGTCGGGGAGCTGTTTTTT. It is translated as CASRPSGVGELFF.

At least ten counts were recorded for this clonotype. The rearrangement uses TRBV7-9 and TRBJ2-7; D unresolved. This CDR3 region has 12 residues. The V end lost 1 base, the J end lost 3 bases, and 4 bases lay between the germline ends. CDR1 is SEHNR and CDR2 is FQNEAQ in the germline V gene (reference sequence). This CDR3 reads CASSLGVYEQYF. CDR3 DNA sequence: TGTGCCAGCAGCTTAGGTGTCTACGAGCAGTACTTC.

This clonotype was detected many times. The V call is TRBV20-1, the J call TRBJ2-7; 10 bases line up with TRBD2. CDR1 is DFQATT and CDR2 is SNEGSKA in the germline V gene (reference sequence). Trimming took 5 bases from V and 3 from J; bases not matched to a gene: 7. The CDR3 is 14 amino acids. The CDR3 coding sequence is TGCAGTGCTCTAGCGGGAGCTAGGAGCTACGAGCAGTACTTC. Amino acid sequence: CSALAGARSYEQYF.